This is a list of T cell receptor beta chains from one sample in a study of spatial heterogeneity in lung cancer. Using its own MiXCR run on the 5' RACE reads, TCRdb lists one record per CDR3 protein. This sample has under 150,000 distinct CDR3 sequences, with about 10% found just once. Specimen: PBMCs, collected at follow-up. These receptors all stem from a female donor with early-stage non-small cell lung cancer. CDR3s include the opening cysteine and the closing phenylalanine or tryptophan. Each record gives: CDR3 length, V gene, D gene, J gene, clone size, CDR3 DNA, CDR3 protein. The D gene is left open where the match is weak. Part of the rows lack a size; the others show once, few, many or a class for expanded clones.

>15|TRBV28|TRBD2|TRBJ2-7|many
TGTGCCAGCAGGCGGGAGCAAGGGCGTTTCTACGAGCAGTACTTC
CASRREQGRFYEQYF
>14|TRBV5-1|NA|TRBJ1-2|NA
TGCGCCAGCAGCCCCCCGCAGCCTAACTATGGCTACACCTTC
CASSPPQPNYGYTF
>13|TRBV13|NA|TRBJ2-1|NA
TGTGCCAGCAGCCCCCCTACTAGTAATGAGCAGTTCTTC
CASSPPTSNEQFF
>14|TRBV10-1|TRBD1|TRBJ2-1|NA
TGCGCCAGCAGTAACAGGGGGCGACCCAATGAGCAGTTCTTC
CASSNRGRPNEQFF
>18|TRBV24-1|NA|TRBJ2-3|NA
TGTGCCACCAGTGACGCAACCCGTGGGGGCCGTGGCACAGATACGCAGTATTTT
CATSDATRGGRGTDTQYF
>19|TRBV6-2/TRBV6-3|TRBD2|TRBJ2-2|NA
TGTGCCAGCAGAATAGATTACGGGCTTTGGACTAGCGGCACCGGGGAGCTGTTTTTT
CASRIDYGLWTSGTGELFF
>15|TRBV7-2|NA|TRBJ2-1|many
TGTGCCAGCAGCTTAGCGGATTCTCCCTACAATGAGCAGTTCTTC
CASSLADSPYNEQFF
>14|TRBV6-2/TRBV6-3|NA|TRBJ2-3|NA
TGTGCCAGCAAAGCCTCCCACGGCACAGATACGCAGTATTTT
CASKASHGTDTQYF
>15|TRBV20-1|TRBD2|TRBJ2-4|many
TGCAGTGCTCCACTAGCGGCTCTAGCCAAAAACATTCAGTACTTC
CSAPLAALAKNIQYF
>15|TRBV7-6|TRBD1|TRBJ1-3|NA
TGTGCCAGCAGCTTAGCGCAGGGGGCCCGAAACACCATATATTTT
CASSLAQGARNTIYF
>13|TRBV7-3|NA|TRBJ1-1|NA
TGTGCCAGCAGCGAGCTCGTTGAAACTGAAGCTTTCTTT
CASSELVETEAFF
>13|TRBV18|TRBD1|TRBJ2-2|few
TGTGCCAGCGGACAGGGGGCCACCGGGGAGCTGTTTTTT
CASGQGATGELFF
>10|TRBV6-2/TRBV6-3|TRBD1|TRBJ1-1|NA
TGTGCCAGCGGGGACAGAAGAGCTTTCTTT
CASGDRRAFF
>14|TRBV29-1|TRBD1|TRBJ1-1|NA
TGCAGCGTTGAAGTTGGTTCGGTGACAGGGGAACCTTTCTTT
CSVEVGSVTGEPFF
>15|TRBV19|NA|TRBJ1-4|NA
TGTGCCAGTAGTATAAAGGGGGGCGCCTTTGAAAAACTGTTTTTT
CASSIKGGAFEKLFF
>12|TRBV20-1|NA|TRBJ1-2|few
TGCAGTGCCCCCCGGGGGAGTTATGGCTACACCTTC
CSAPRGSYGYTF
>20|TRBV7-9|TRBD2|TRBJ2-1|many
TGTGCCAGCAGCTTAGCGCGCCTAGCGGGACCGCTTTATTCCTACAATGAGCAGTTCTTC
CASSLARLAGPLYSYNEQFF
>14|TRBV12-3/TRBV12-4|NA|TRBJ1-1|NA
TGTGCCTCCTTAGGGACACTGTTTGAGGTCAAAGCTTTCTTT
CASLGTLFEVKAFF
>14|TRBV12-3/TRBV12-4|TRBD1|TRBJ1-5|few
TGTGCCAGCAGTGGGCGACAGGGCGATCAGCCCCAGCATTTT
CASSGRQGDQPQHF
>14|TRBV5-1|TRBD2|TRBJ2-2|NA
TGCGCCAGCAGCGTGAGACTAGCGACCGGGGAGCTGTTTTTT
CASSVRLATGELFF
>15|TRBV20-1|TRBD2|TRBJ2-7|few
TGCAGTGCCCCACAGATAGGGCTAGCGGGAGGGGCGCAGTACTTC
CSAPQIGLAGGAQYF
>11|TRBV6-2/TRBV6-3|NA|TRBJ2-3|few
TGTGCCAGCAGGGAGGTTGGGACGCAGTATTTT
CASREVGTQYF
>13|TRBV12-3/TRBV12-4|NA|TRBJ1-2|few
TGTGCCAGCAGTTTAGAACAGGGCTATGGCTACACCTTC
CASSLEQGYGYTF
>14|TRBV6-1|NA|TRBJ2-1|NA
TGTGCCAGCATTCCCGGGCTTGGTTACAATGAGCAGTTCTTC
CASIPGLGYNEQFF
>15|TRBV20-1|NA|TRBJ2-7|many
TGCAGTGCTCCACGGGCGGCCGGCGTCACCAGCGAGCAGTACTTC
CSAPRAAGVTSEQYF
>13|TRBV27|NA|TRBJ1-1|few
TGTGCCAGCAGACCAGCCAGGGGAGTGGAAGCTTTCTTT
CASRPARGVEAFF
>14|TRBV20-1|NA|TRBJ2-1|NA
TGCAGTGCCCAGAGTGGGAGGATCTACAATGAGCAGTTCTTC
CSAQSGRIYNEQFF
>15|TRBV10-3|TRBD1|TRBJ2-5|few
TGTGCCATCAGTGACCTCGGACAGGGGAAAGAGACCCAGTACTTC
CAISDLGQGKETQYF
>15|TRBV20-1|TRBD2|TRBJ2-7|NA
TGCAGTGCCAACCCAGGAACTAGCGGCTCCTACGAGCAGTACTTC
CSANPGTSGSYEQYF
>16|TRBV7-9|NA|TRBJ2-1|NA
TGTGCCAGCAGCCTTATGGGGGGCAGAAAAAACAATGAGCAGTTCTTC
CASSLMGGRKNNEQFF
>14|TRBV3-1|NA|TRBJ1-1|few
TGTGCCAGCAGCCAAGGTGGCGGGATCACTGAAGCTTTCTTT
CASSQGGGITEAFF
>13|TRBV4-3|NA|TRBJ1-1|few
TGCGCCAGCAGCCGAGGCTGGGCCACTGAAGCTTTCTTT
CASSRGWATEAFF
>18|TRBV20-1|TRBD1|TRBJ1-5|many
TGCAGTGCTAGGAGTCCGGGACAGGGTATCTATAGCAATCAGCCCCAGCATTTT
CSARSPGQGIYSNQPQHF
>20|TRBV6-5|TRBD2|TRBJ2-1|many
TGTGCCAGCAGCGCCGAGGATAGCGGGACTTACCTAAGCTCCTACAATGAGCAGTTCTTC
CASSAEDSGTYLSSYNEQFF
>16|TRBV2|NA|TRBJ1-5|NA
TGTGCCAGCAGTGAAGCCGGAAATCATAGAAATCAGCCCCAGCATTTT
CASSEAGNHRNQPQHF
>14|TRBV28|TRBD2|TRBJ2-3|many
TGTGCCAGCAGCCCCGGGACTAACACAGATACGCAGTATTTT
CASSPGTNTDTQYF
>16|TRBV30|TRBD1|TRBJ1-1|many
TGTGCCTGGGGACAGGGCGTTTTGAGGATGAACACTGAAGCTTTCTTT
CAWGQGVLRMNTEAFF
>17|TRBV4-3|NA|TRBJ2-1|NA
TGCGCCAGCAGCCAAGATCCCTCCTCGACACAGGGCAATGAGCAGTTCTTC
CASSQDPSSTQGNEQFF
>15|TRBV3-1|NA|TRBJ2-7|many
TGTGCCAGCAGCCCAGGCTTGGGCGGCTCCTACGAGCAGTACTTC
CASSPGLGGSYEQYF
>15|TRBV28|TRBD2|TRBJ2-1|NA
TGTGCCACCCTCCAGAGCGGGGGAGACTACAATGAGCAGTTCTTC
CATLQSGGDYNEQFF
>13|TRBV6-1|NA|TRBJ1-5|many
TGTGCCGTCACCTCAGCGGGCAATCAGCCCCAGCATTTT
CAVTSAGNQPQHF
>14|TRBV7-6|NA|TRBJ2-5|few
TGTGCCAGCAGCTTGGGGGGGGCCAAAGAGACCCAGTACTTC
CASSLGGAKETQYF
>16|TRBV9|TRBD2|TRBJ2-7|NA
TGTGCCAGCAGCGTAGGAGGACTAGCGGGAACGTACGAGCAGTACTTC
CASSVGGLAGTYEQYF
>14|TRBV18|NA|TRBJ2-7|few
TGTGCCAGCTCACCACCCCAGGCCGCCTACGAGCAGTACTTC
CASSPPQAAYEQYF
>14|TRBV5-1|NA|TRBJ1-1|NA
TGCGCCAGCAGCTTTCGGACCGGGACCACTGAAGCTTTCTTT
CASSFRTGTTEAFF
>14|TRBV5-1|NA|TRBJ1-6|few
TGCGCCAGCAGCTTGGTAGGGGGAGATTCACCCCTCCACTTT
CASSLVGGDSPLHF
>15|TRBV29-1|TRBD2|TRBJ2-1|many
TGCAGCGTTGAAGGGACTAGCGGGAGCTTGAATGAGCAGTTCTTC
CSVEGTSGSLNEQFF
>14|TRBV6-1|NA|TRBJ2-1|NA
TGTGCCAGCAGTGAAGCGCTTCTAGCCAATGAGCAGTTCTTC
CASSEALLANEQFF
>12|TRBV12-3/TRBV12-4|NA|TRBJ1-1|few
TGTGCCAGCAGTTTCAGGGTCCCTAGAGCTTTCTTT
CASSFRVPRAFF
>14|TRBV14|NA|TRBJ2-1|NA
TGTGCCAGCAGCCAAGAAGGCAGTTACAATGAGCAGTTCTTC
CASSQEGSYNEQFF
>15|TRBV9|NA|TRBJ2-3|NA
TGTGCCAGCAGCGTACTAGCTCAATACACAGATACGCAGTATTTT
CASSVLAQYTDTQYF
>15|TRBV24-1|NA|TRBJ2-5|few
TGTGCCACCAGTGATTCTGGACTCGCCCAAGAGACCCAGTACTTC
CATSDSGLAQETQYF
>15|TRBV6-5|NA|TRBJ1-2|NA
TGTGCCAGCAGTTCTACCCACGGCAGGAGTTATGGCTACACCTTC
CASSSTHGRSYGYTF
>15|TRBV7-2|TRBD1|TRBJ1-1|many
TGTGCCAGCAGCTTAGCAGGGGGCGGGGTCACTGAAGCTTTCTTT
CASSLAGGGVTEAFF
>16|TRBV18|NA|TRBJ2-2|NA
TGTGCCAGCTCACCCCCCGGGACGCCTGACACCGGGGAGCTGTTTTTT
CASSPPGTPDTGELFF
>14|TRBV5-5|TRBD1|TRBJ2-1|few
TGTGCCAGCAGCAGGACAGGGGTTTCCAATGAGCAGTTCTTC
CASSRTGVSNEQFF
>15|TRBV28|NA|TRBJ2-1|few
TGTGCCAGCAGTCAGTCCTCCCTCTCCTACAATGAGCAGTTCTTC
CASSQSSLSYNEQFF
>15|TRBV4-3|NA|TRBJ2-2|NA
TGCGCCAGCAGCCGGACAGCCACGAACACCGGGGAGCTGTTTTTT
CASSRTATNTGELFF
>11|TRBV29-1|NA|TRBJ1-1|NA
TGCAGCGTTAGTATGGGTCCTGAAGCTTTCTTT
CSVSMGPEAFF
>14|TRBV11-3|NA|TRBJ2-5|NA
TGTGCCAGCAGCTCACGACAGTCACAAGAGACCCAGTACTTC
CASSSRQSQETQYF